This T cell receptor beta chain was profiled in a study of Ad26.COV2.S vaccination and SARS-CoV-2 variants. Sequenced by immunoSEQ multiplex PCR; TCRdb stores in-frame clones only, minus some. Here the sample spans roughly 350,000 clones, approximately 90% being singletons. Regarding the study as a whole: Ad26.COV2.S recipients had broader spike-specific TCRs (P = 0.0014).

The treatment denotes: around 19 received Ad26.COV2.S at low or high dose, single or two shots; about five received placebo; per-sample allocation not given. Sampling happened 63 days after the first vaccine or placebo injection. Comments on this clone: The antigen remains unidentified.

This TCR was recovered from a person between 18 and 59 years old who received the Ad26.COV2.S COVID-19 vaccine or a placebo. The source was peripheral blood, collected in a trial of Ad26.COV2.S vaccine versus placebo.

The CDR3 is CASSRDRGTYEQYF. In DNA, the CDR3 is TGTGCCAGCAGTCGGGACAGGGGCACCTACGAGCAGTACTTC. The chain couples TRBV6-2 or TRBV6-3 to TRBJ2-7; 10 positions match TRBD1. V gave up 5 bases and J gave up 2 bases; unmatched junction bases: 3. The CDR3 loop spans 14 amino acids. Looked up from germline, CDR1 is MNHEY and CDR2 is SVGEGT.